Each of the 9 T cell receptor beta chains below was sequenced from the same sample in a study of CD8 T cells in ankylosing spondylitis. Whole-study results and caveats: Characteristic of ankylosing spondylitis blood, it appeared, was a TCR beta motif comprising about eight highly homologous variants.

MiXCR, run by TCRdb on the 5' RACE reads, gives a single entry per CDR3 protein. The top ten hold approximately 18% of the sample, which has roughly 700,000 distinct CDR3 sequences, roughly 19% seen once. The antigens for these receptors are not known. The specimen sequenced was blood, either unsorted or a sorted T cell fraction (not recorded which). Receptor source: a male donor with ankylosing spondylitis.

The chain has TRBV14 and TRBJ1-2; 8 nucleotides match TRBD1. V shed 3 bases, J shed 4 bases, and the junction held 4 bases outside the gene matches. The V gene's germline CDR1 is SGHDN and CDR2 FVKESK. The CDR3 has 14 residues. The CDR3 region has the DNA TGTGCCAGCAGCCAGCCCGGGACAGGCTATGGCTACACCTTC. It is translated as CASSQPGTGYGYTF.

This clonotype was recorded a few times. This chain connects TRBV7-2 to TRBJ1-2; the D is unclear. Per germline, CDR1 SGHTA and CDR2 FQGNSA. The germline V and J ends were trimmed by 4 bases and 5 bases, with 17 bases remaining between them. The CDR3 consists of 15 residues. Written as DNA, the CDR3 is TGTGCCAGCAGCTCAACCACACAGCCGGGGTATGGCTACACCTTC. Translated: CASSSTTQPGYGYTF.

This clonotype has only one observation. This chain links TRBV30 with TRBJ2-1, with D possibly being TRBD1 or TRBD2 (7 bases each). CDR1 is GTSNPN and CDR2 is SVGIG in the germline V gene (reference sequence). Trimming removed 5 bases from V and 4 bases from J, with 12 bases in between. This CDR3 has 13 amino acids. The CDR3 sequence is CAWDREGYNEQFF. DNA for the CDR3: TGTGCCTGGGACAGGGAGGGGTACAATGAGCAGTTCTTC. The whole variable domain, remainder taken from reference TRBV30 and TRBJ2-1, is SQTIHQWPATLVQPVGSPLSLECTVEGTSNPNLYWYRQAAGRGLQLLFYSVGIGQISSEVPQNLSASRPQDRQFILSSKKLLLSDSGFYLCAWDREGYNEQFFGPGTRLTVL.

This chain links TRBV20-1 with TRBJ2-1; no clear D gene. Germline V gives CDR1 DFQATT, CDR2 SNEGSKA (reference sequence). This CDR3 region has 13 residues. Trimming left V 6 bases short and J 1 base short, with 10 bases between. The CDR3, as DNA: TGCAGTGCGAGACCTGGATCCTACAATGAGCAGTTCTTC. Residues: CSARPGSYNEQFF.

The chain employs TRBV20-1 and TRBJ1-1; D is perhaps TRBD1 (5 bases). Germline V gene lookup returns CDR1 DFQATT and CDR2 SNEGSKA (reference sequence). Trimming pared 3 bases from V and 3 bases from J, leaving 14 bases between. The CDR3 runs to 14 residues. Written as DNA, the CDR3 is TGCAGTGCTAGGGTGAGGACACCCGACACTGAAGCTTTCTTT. This translates into CSARVRTPDTEAFF.

The CDR3 DNA reads as TGTGCCAGCAGCTTAGCTCAGGGCTTGGATGGCTACACCTTC. Its translation is CASSLAQGLDGYTF. The chain joins TRBV7-2 to TRBJ1-2; D may be TRBD1 (5 bases). Germline CDR1 is SGHTA and CDR2 is FQGNSA. V gave up 0 bases and J gave up 6 bases, with 11 bases separating them. This CDR3 is built from 14 residues.

The chain links TRBV20-1 to TRBJ2-7; 7 bases map to TRBD2. This CDR3 is 14 amino acids long. Germline V gene data show CDR1 as DFQATT and CDR2 as SNEGSKA (reference sequence). After removal of 0 bases from V and 5 bases from J, the junction contained 7 bases not matched to a gene. The CDR3 DNA reads TGCAGTGCTAGAGACCTGACTAGCTACAACGAGCAGTACTTC. Encoded protein: CSARDLTSYNEQYF.

The table lists this clonotype with a few counts. The chain employs TRBV5-1 and TRBJ1-4; D uncertain. The CDR3 covers 15 residues. Germline V gene lookup returns CDR1 SGHRS and CDR2 YFSETQ. The V end lost 3 bases, the J end lost 0 bases, and 9 bases lay between the germline ends. The CDR3 bases are TGCGCCAGCAGCTATATCGGGGCAACTAATGAAAAACTGTTTTTT. Translating it yields CASSYIGATNEKLFF.

This clonotype was counted between two and nine times. The chain is built from TRBV6-2 or TRBV6-3 and TRBJ2-5; D unclear. CDR1 and CDR2 (germline): MNHEY, SVGEGT. The V gene lost 2 bases and the J gene lost 9 bases, with 13 bases spanning the gap. This CDR3 has 13 residues. The CDR3 loop is CASSYDITAAQYF. As DNA, the CDR3 is TGTGCCAGCAGTTACGACATCACGGCGGCCCAGTACTTC.